These 27 T cell receptor beta chains were sequenced from one sample in a study of breast tumors, draining lymph nodes, adjacent tissues. Axillary draining lymph nodes of breast cancer patients supplied the node samples. In TCRdb, the multiplex PCR reads were re-called with MiXCR into one record per CDR3 protein. The table has some 110,000 distinct CDR3 sequences, about 29% seen once; the top ten hold 4.5% to 7%. Sequencing was performed on axillary lymph node tissue. Source of these receptors: a female donor with breast cancer. Some clones in this sample may be carry-over from other donors' samples.

V and J are TRBV18 and TRBJ2-5, with 7 positions matching TRBD1. The V segment lost 0 bases and the J segment 4 bases; nucleotides outside the gene matches: 8. Germline CDR1 KGHSH, CDR2 LQKENI. CDR3 length equals 16 residues. The CDR3 sequence is CASSPPPRGSGETQYF. The CDR3 DNA reads TGTGCCAGCTCACCACCTCCCAGGGGGTCTGGAGAGACCCAGTACTTC.

The chain links TRBV19 to TRBJ2-5; D not resolved. CDR3 length equals 16 residues. V lost 4 bases to trimming and J lost 3 bases, with 18 bases between them. Germline V lookup: CDR1 LNHDA, CDR2 SQIVND (reference sequence). Written as DNA, the CDR3 is TGTGCCAGTAGTACGTTGTGGGCTAGATCGGAAGAGACCCAGTACTTC. This translates into CASSTLWARSEETQYF.

Ten or more counts support this clonotype. V gene TRBV13 combines with J gene TRBJ2-5, with a tentative D call TRBD1 (6 bases). The CDR3 is 14 residues long. Trimming removed 1 base at V and 3 bases at J, with 9 bases between. Germline V gene sequence: CDR1 PRHDT, CDR2 FYEKMQ (reference sequence). CDR3 loop: CASSLAGTKETQYF. The CDR3 region has the DNA TGTGCCAGCAGCTTAGCCGGGACAAAAGAGACCCAGTACTTC. Filled out from reference TRBV13 and TRBJ2-5, the complete variable domain reads AAGVIQSPRHLIKEKRETATLKCYPIPRHDTVYWYQQGPGQDPQFLISFYEKMQSDKGSIPDRFSAQQFSDYHSELNMSSLELGDSALYFCASSLAGTKETQYFGPGTRLLVL.

This clonotype was observed at least ten times. V and J are TRBV27 and TRBJ2-7, with TRBD2 identical over 9 bases. In germline, CDR1 is MNHEY, CDR2 SMNVEV (reference sequence). The CDR3 runs 13 residues. V lost 8 bases to trimming and J lost 7 bases; unmatched junction nucleotides: 9. The CDR3 loop reads CASGRGGPGEQYF. The CDR3 DNA reads TGTGCCAGCGGGCGGGGGGGCCCGGGAGAGCAGTACTTC.

Ten or more counts support this clonotype. The chain's CDR3 is CAISDGSSGVNEQFF. Here the CDR3 DNA reads TGTGCCATCAGTGACGGATCTAGCGGGGTTAATGAGCAGTTCTTC. The chain recombines TRBV10-3 with TRBJ2-1; 9 bases align to TRBD2. The V segment lost 3 bases and the J segment 7 bases; nucleotides outside the gene matches: 7. Germline V gene sequence: CDR1 ENHRY, CDR2 SYGVKD. The CDR3 contains 15 residues.

This clonotype occurred many times. The chain couples TRBV10-3 to TRBJ1-4, with 10 positions matching TRBD1. Germline CDR1 and CDR2: ENHRY and SYGVKD. The length of the CDR3 is 14 residues. Trimming at V came to 8 bases and at J to 7 bases, leaving 7 bases not matched to a gene. CDR3 sequence: CAIAPGTGVEKLFF. The CDR3 DNA reads as TGTGCCATCGCACCGGGGACAGGGGTTGAAAAACTGTTTTTT.

The chain combines TRBV6-5 with TRBJ1-1; D remains ambiguous. The CDR3 sequence is 14 residues long. V dropped 2 bases and J dropped 1 base, with 8 bases sitting between them. Germline V gene lookup returns CDR1 MNHEY and CDR2 SVGAGI. CDR3 sequence reads: CASSYLAENTEAFF. The CDR3 nucleotides read TGTGCCAGCAGTTACCTGGCAGAGAACACTGAAGCTTTCTTT.

In this sample, this clonotype turned up many times. The rearrangement uses TRBV6-6 and TRBJ2-3; possible D gene TRBD2, 5 bases. Trimming removed 0 bases at V and 0 bases at J, with 10 bases between. Germline V gene sequence: CDR1 MNHNY, CDR2 SVGAGI (reference sequence). The CDR3 has 16 amino acids. CDR3 in amino acids: CASSYSPRGSTDTQYF. The DNA for the CDR3 is TGTGCCAGCAGTTACTCGCCCCGGGGAAGCACAGATACGCAGTATTTT.

This clonotype has just one count. The gene calls are TRBV7-9 and TRBJ2-7, with 9 bases identical to TRBD2. There are 13 residues in the CDR3. The ends lost 5 bases at V and 6 bases at J; junction bases unmatched: 5. The germline V gene encodes CDR1 SEHNR and CDR2 FQNEAQ (reference sequence). This chain's CDR3 is CASSEGLASEQYF. The CDR3 nucleotides read TGTGCCAGCAGCGAAGGACTAGCGTCCGAGCAGTACTTC.

This clonotype was detected ten times or more. The chain joins TRBV20-1 to TRBJ1-1; D unclear. Germline CDR1 reads DFQATT; CDR2 reads SNEGSKA (reference sequence). Trimming shortened V by 1 base and J by 0 bases, and 6 bases separated the two germline ends. CDR3 length: 13 residues. DNA of the CDR3: TGCAGTGCTAGAGCACAGATGAACACTGAAGCTTTCTTT. Translating gives CSARAQMNTEAFF.

This clonotype was picked up many times. The V and J genes are TRBV7-2 and TRBJ1-3; D unresolved. CDR3 length: 14 amino acids. Looked up from germline, CDR1 is SGHTA and CDR2 is FQGNSA. Trimming left V 5 bases short and J 0 bases short, with 8 bases between. Here the CDR3 reads CASSGRISGNTIYF. CDR3 DNA sequence: TGTGCCAGCAGCGGACGAATCTCTGGAAACACCATATATTTT.

Many counts were recorded for this clonotype. This CDR3 reads CASSVETSGRYGPYNEQFF. The CDR3 DNA sequence: TGTGCCAGCAGCGTAGAAACTAGCGGGAGGTACGGGCCCTACAATGAGCAGTTCTTC. This chain links TRBV9 with TRBJ2-1; 12 bases are a match to TRBD2. Germline assignment: CDR1 SGDLS and CDR2 YYNGEE. V dropped 0 bases and J dropped 2; count of bases not matched to a gene: 9. CDR3 size: 19 residues.

A word on this clonotype: Germline is not matched at one junction end, which may reflect a read error. This sequence joins TRBV7-3 and TRBJ2-3; D unresolved. The CDR3 runs to 13 residues. CDR1 is SGHTA and CDR2 is FQGTGA in the germline V gene. CDR3 nucleotide sequence: TGTGCCAGCAGCTACATCCTCACAGATGCGCAGTATTTT. It encodes CASSYILTDAQYF.

This clonotype was detected ten times or more. The chain is built from TRBV12-5 and TRBJ2-7, with D hard to call. The germline CDR1 and CDR2 sequences are LGHNT and FRNRAP. The CDR3 sequence is 13 residues long. Trimming removed 3 bases at V and 2 bases at J, with 8 bases between. CDR3 nucleotides: TGTGCTAGTGGTTTCCCGCCCCCCTACGAGCAGTACTTC. This translates into CASGFPPPYEQYF.

This clonotype was found many times. The V and J genes are TRBV12-5 and TRBJ2-1; TRBD2 aligns across 8 bases. Germline V gene lookup returns CDR1 LGHNT and CDR2 FRNRAP. This CDR3 is 12 amino acids long. The J segment lost 13 bases and the V segment lost 6 bases, leaving 8 bases of the junction unmatched. CDR3 in amino acids: CASGPSGRGQFF. The CDR3 DNA follows: TGTGCTAGTGGCCCCAGCGGGAGAGGACAGTTCTTC. Looking up the rest from reference TRBV12-5 and TRBJ2-1 gives the full variable domain: DARVTQTPRHKVTEMGQEVTMRCQPILGHNTVFWYRQTMMQGLELLAYFRNRAPLDDSGMPKDRFSAEMPDATLATLKIQPSEPRDSAVYFCASGPSGRGQFFGPGTRLTVL.

V gene TRBV5-1 combines with J gene TRBJ2-7, with 7 bases identical to TRBD2. This CDR3 spans 14 amino acids. Germline CDR1 and CDR2: SGHRS and YFSETQ. The V segment lost 4 bases and the J segment 5 bases; nucleotides outside the gene matches: 9. CDR3 residues: CASSRGDGGNEQYF. The CDR3 DNA reads as TGCGCCAGCAGCCGGGGGGACGGGGGAAACGAGCAGTACTTC.

This clonotype was recorded many times. The CDR3 reads CASSHDGLAGYEQYF. The DNA for the CDR3 is TGTGCCAGCAGTCACGATGGGCTAGCGGGCTACGAGCAGTACTTC. The gene calls are TRBV6-2 or TRBV6-3 and TRBJ2-7, with 8 bases aligning to TRBD2. V dropped 5 bases and J dropped 3; count of bases not matched to a gene: 9. Germline V CDR1 and CDR2: MNHEY, SVGEGT. This CDR3 has 15 residues.

This clonotype was found many times. The gene calls are TRBV2 and TRBJ2-2; maybe TRBD1 (6 bases). The CDR3 spans 15 residues. Germline CDR1 is SNHLY and CDR2 is FYNNEI. The V end lost 7 bases, the J end lost 0 bases, and 12 bases lay between the germline ends. CDR3 nucleotides: TGTGCCAGCAAGATGACAGGTGCGAACACCGGGGAGCTGTTTTTT. As protein: CASKMTGANTGELFF.

This clonotype has at least ten counts. The V call is TRBV7-8, the J call TRBJ2-7; no clear D gene. V was trimmed by 1 base and J by 1 base, leaving 8 bases between them. The length of the CDR3 is 14 residues. The germline CDR1 and CDR2 sequences are SGHVS and FQNEAQ. Here the CDR3 DNA reads TGTGCCAGCAGCTTAGGCACCCAGTCCTACGAGCAGTACTTC. As protein: CASSLGTQSYEQYF. The full variable domain, its missing parts supplied by reference TRBV7-8 and TRBJ2-7, is GAGVSQSPRYKVAKRGQDVALRCDPISGHVSLFWYQQALGQGPEFLTYFQNEAQLDKSGLPSDRFFAERPEGSVSTLKIQRTQQEDSAVYLCASSLGTQSYEQYFGPGTRLTVT.

Notes on this clonotype: One junction end disagrees with the germline gene, perhaps due to a read error. This chain connects TRBV27 to TRBJ2-7; D call uncertain. Germline assignment: CDR1 MNHEY and CDR2 SMNVEV (reference sequence). This CDR3 has 14 amino acids. The CDR3 sequence: CASSLKGAPYGQYF. The DNA of the CDR3 is TGTGCCAGCAGTTTAAAGGGTGCCCCATACGGGCAGTACTTC.

The table lists this clonotype with many counts. The rearrangement joins TRBV30 to TRBJ2-1; D is unclear. Trimming shortened V by 4 bases and J by 0 bases, and 10 bases separated the two germline ends. The CDR3 runs to 14 residues. Germline V CDR1 and CDR2: GTSNPN, SVGIG (reference sequence). The CDR3 here is CAWTPVSSYNEQFF. CDR3 DNA sequence: TGTGCCTGGACTCCTGTGAGCTCCTACAATGAGCAGTTCTTC.

A single count supports this clonotype. The V and J genes are TRBV5-4 and TRBJ1-5; D is unresolved. V was cut by 0 bases and J by 2 bases, with 9 bases left in between. Germline V lookup: CDR1 SGHNT, CDR2 YYREEE (reference sequence). The CDR3 sequence is 15 residues long. The CDR3 nucleotides are TGTGCCAGCAGCTTGGCCGAAGGAGGCAATCAGCCCCAGCATTTT. Residues: CASSLAEGGNQPQHF.

This clonotype was seen repeatedly, ten times or more. This rearrangement joins TRBV20-1 to TRBJ1-2, with TRBD1 identical over 8 bases. The CDR3 spans 11 residues. Germline-derived CDR1 and CDR2 are DFQATT and SNEGSKA (reference sequence). V dropped 5 bases and J dropped 6; count of bases not matched to a gene: 2. The CDR3 nucleotides are TGCAGTGCTCGGACAGGGCATGGCTACACCTTC. It translates to CSARTGHGYTF.

This clonotype was found many times. This chain uses TRBV27 with TRBJ1-2; TRBD1 agrees at 8 bases. Unmatched junction bases numbered 7, after V lost 2 bases and J lost 8 bases. The CDR3 totals 14 residues. Germline-derived CDR1 and CDR2 are MNHEY and SMNVEV (reference sequence). The CDR3 coding sequence is TGTGCCAGCAGTTTAAAGCAGGGGGCGGAAGGCTACACCTTC. Protein sequence: CASSLKQGAEGYTF.

This clonotype was observed many times. Here the CDR3 reads CSVVVPNYGYTF. As DNA, the CDR3 is TGCAGCGTTGTTGTCCCTAACTATGGCTACACCTTC. The chain couples TRBV29-1 to TRBJ1-2; D remains ambiguous. The CDR3 consists of 12 residues. CDR1 is SQVTM and CDR2 is ANQGSEA in the germline V gene. Trimming pared 4 bases from V and 0 bases from J, leaving 6 bases between.

This clonotype is classed as medium-sized. The V call is TRBV20-1, the J call TRBJ1-6; D uncertain. Trimming left V 3 bases short and J 5 bases short, with 14 bases between. The V gene's germline CDR1 is DFQATT and CDR2 SNEGSKA (reference sequence). This CDR3 is built from 15 residues. CDR3 amino acids: CSAREQRGDNSPLHF. For the CDR3, the DNA is TGCAGTGCTAGGGAACAACGCGGGGATAATTCACCCCTCCACTTT.

Details on this clonotype: A read error is possible here, since a much larger clone lies one base away. V and J are TRBV3-1 and TRBJ2-1; 7 nucleotides align to TRBD1. The CDR3 is 15 amino acids. The V gene's germline CDR1 is LGHDT and CDR2 YNNKEL (reference sequence). DNA of the CDR3: TGTACCAGCAGCCAGGGGGACGGGTCCTACAATGAGCAGTTCTTC. Amino acid sequence: CTSSQGDGSYNEQFF.